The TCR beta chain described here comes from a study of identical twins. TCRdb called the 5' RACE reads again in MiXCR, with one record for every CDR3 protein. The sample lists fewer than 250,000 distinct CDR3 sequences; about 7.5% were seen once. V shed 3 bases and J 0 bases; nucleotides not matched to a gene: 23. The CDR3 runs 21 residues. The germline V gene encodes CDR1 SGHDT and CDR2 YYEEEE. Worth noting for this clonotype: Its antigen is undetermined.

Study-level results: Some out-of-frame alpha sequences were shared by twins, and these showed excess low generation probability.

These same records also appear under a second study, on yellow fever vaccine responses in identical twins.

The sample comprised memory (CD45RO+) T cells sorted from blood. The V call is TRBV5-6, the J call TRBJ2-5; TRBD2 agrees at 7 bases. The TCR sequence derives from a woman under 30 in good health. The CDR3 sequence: CASSSPFKAGPHFGYQETQYF. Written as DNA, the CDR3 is TGTGCCAGCAGCTCTCCCTTTAAAGCGGGGCCCCATTTCGGGTACCAAGAGACCCAGTACTTC.